This T cell receptor beta chain was identified in a study of T cell changes during pregnancy in multiple sclerosis. V was trimmed by 2 bases and J by 2 bases, leaving 12 bases between them. Looked up from germline, CDR1 is MGHDK and CDR2 is SYGVNS. The CDR3 contains 16 residues. TCRdb's copy holds only in-frame clones and misses some; the assay was immunoSEQ multiplex PCR. The sample yields fewer than 50,000 clones, around 94% seen once. This chain links TRBV25-1 with TRBJ2-2; tentative D call: TRBD2 (6 bases). Sequenced here: CD8+ T cells from peripheral blood mononuclear cells, sampled before pregnancy. This TCR was recovered from a female donor with multiple sclerosis, enrolled in a pregnancy study. This CDR3 is CASSEGLSGNTGELFF. The CDR3 nucleotides are TGTGCCAGCAGTGAAGGGCTTAGCGGTAACACCGGGGAGCTGTTTTTT.